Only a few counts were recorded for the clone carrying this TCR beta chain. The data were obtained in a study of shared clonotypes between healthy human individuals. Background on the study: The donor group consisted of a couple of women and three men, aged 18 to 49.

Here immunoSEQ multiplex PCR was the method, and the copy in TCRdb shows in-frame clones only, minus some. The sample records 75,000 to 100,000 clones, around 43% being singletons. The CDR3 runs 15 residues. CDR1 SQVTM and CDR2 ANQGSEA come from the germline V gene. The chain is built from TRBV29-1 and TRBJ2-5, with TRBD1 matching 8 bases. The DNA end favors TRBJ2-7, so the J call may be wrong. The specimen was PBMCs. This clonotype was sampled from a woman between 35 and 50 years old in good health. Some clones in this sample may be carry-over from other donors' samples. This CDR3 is CSVFTSGQGHYEQYF. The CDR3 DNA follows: TGCAGCGTTTTCACTTCCGGACAGGGTCACTACGAGCAGTACTTC.